These T cell receptor beta chains were read from a single sample in a study of blood T cell repertoires in COVID-19. The repertoire was sequenced with immunoSEQ multiplex PCR; TCRdb's copy has only in-frame clones and lacks some. Among around 75,000 clones listed, 90% were seen once. The specimen was peripheral blood. The receptors originated from a man in his forties or fifties with acute or convalescent COVID-19. Each CDR3 is given with its conserved first and last residue. The D gene is left open where the match is weak. Some rows have no size entry. The others give once, few or many, or a class for an expanded clone.

>NA|NA|TRBV5-1|TRBJ2-3
TGCGCCAGCAGCTTGGCCGGGGAAGATACGCAGTATTTT
CASSLAGEDTQYF
>once|NA|TRBV28|TRBJ1-4
TGTGCCAGCAGCTCCGGCTATTTTACAGGGAAGGCAACTAATGAAAAACTGTTTTTT
CASSSGYFTGKATNEKLFF
>NA|TRBD2|TRBV5-1|TRBJ2-7
TGCGCCAGCAGCTCATCTAGCGGGGGGTCCTACGAGCAGTACTTC
CASSSSSGGSYEQYF
>NA|TRBD1|TRBV10-3|TRBJ1-1
TGTGCCATCAGTGAGTCCGACAGGGTAGGAACTGAAGCTTTCTTT
CAISESDRVGTEAFF
>once|TRBD2|TRBV5-1|TRBJ2-7
TGCGCCAGCAGCGAGCGGGAGAGGTACGAGCAGTACTTC
CASSERERYEQYF
>NA|TRBD1|TRBV9|TRBJ2-2
TGTGCCAGCAGCGCCCGACAGGGGGCGTCGGCCGGGGAGCTGTTTTTT
CASSARQGASAGELFF
>NA|NA|TRBV15|TRBJ1-5
TGTGCCACCAGCAGAGATCTGGGCAGCAATCAGCCCCAGCATTTT
CATSRDLGSNQPQHF
>NA|NA|TRBV6-5|TRBJ1-5
TGTGCCAGCAGTTATGCCCGGACAGGCAATCAGCCCCAGCATTTT
CASSYARTGNQPQHF
>NA|TRBD1|TRBV9|TRBJ1-3
TGTGCCAGCAGCGTAGCTGGGGACAGGGACCATTATACACCTGGAAACACCATATATTTT
CASSVAGDRDHYTPGNTIYF
>NA|NA|TRBV30|TRBJ1-1
TGTGCCTGGAGTGTAGCGAAGACTGAAGCTTTCTTT
CAWSVAKTEAFF
>NA|NA|TRBV10-3|TRBJ1-6
TGTGCCATCAGTGAGACGGACAGCTCGTATAATTCACCCCTCCACTTT
CAISETDSSYNSPLHF
>NA|NA|TRBV27|TRBJ1-5
TGTGCCAGCAGTTTAGGACGGTCCGGGGCCCAGCATTTT
CASSLGRSGAQHF
>NA|NA|TRBV4-3|TRBJ1-2
TGCGCCAGCAGCCGCAGTACAGAGTCGAGCTATGGCTACACCTTC
CASSRSTESSYGYTF
>NA|NA|TRBV20-1|TRBJ2-1
TGCAGTGCGGGCTGGGAGTGGGAGCAGTTCTTC
CSAGWEWEQFF
>NA|TRBD1|TRBV2|TRBJ1-2
TGTGCCAGCAGTGAACAGGGGGGCGACTATGGCTACACCTTC
CASSEQGGDYGYTF